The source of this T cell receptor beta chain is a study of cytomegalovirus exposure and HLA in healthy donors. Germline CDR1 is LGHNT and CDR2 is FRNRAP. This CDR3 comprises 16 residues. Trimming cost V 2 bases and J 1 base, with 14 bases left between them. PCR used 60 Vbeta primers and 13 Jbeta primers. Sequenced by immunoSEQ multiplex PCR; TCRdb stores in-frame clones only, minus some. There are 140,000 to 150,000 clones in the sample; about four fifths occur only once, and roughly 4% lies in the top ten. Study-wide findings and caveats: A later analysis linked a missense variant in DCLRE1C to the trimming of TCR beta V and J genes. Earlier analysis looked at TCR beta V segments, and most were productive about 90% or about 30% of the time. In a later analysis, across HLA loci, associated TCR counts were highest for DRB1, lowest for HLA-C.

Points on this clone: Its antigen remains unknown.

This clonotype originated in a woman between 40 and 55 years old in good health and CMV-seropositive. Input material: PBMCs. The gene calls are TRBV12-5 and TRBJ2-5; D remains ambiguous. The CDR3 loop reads CASGLSVGGSQETQYF. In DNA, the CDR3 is TGTGCTAGTGGTTTGTCCGTCGGCGGAAGCCAAGAGACCCAGTACTTC.